The present TCR beta chain was sequenced within a study of T cells expressing NK-cell markers. Background on the study: There were seven HCMV-seropositive donors and one seronegative donor among the eight sequenced. Overall study findings and caveats: Among a few donors, these clonotypes also ranked first in the CD3+CD56-NKG2C+ fraction.

The CDR3 extends over 14 amino acids. Per the germline V gene, CDR1 is KGHDR and CDR2 is SFDVKD. As for this clonotype: What it recognizes is unknown.

From the 5' RACE reads, TCRdb lists one entry per CDR3 protein and no DNA. The table lists some 140,000 distinct CDR3 sequences. The sample comprised blood T cells: a sorted CD56 or NKG2C T cell subset, CD4+ or CD8+ T cells, or bulk PBMC T cells (not recorded which). The sequence was obtained from a woman in her forties or fifties in good health. The chain uses TRBV24-1 and TRBJ2-1; the D call of TRBD1 rests on TCRdb alone, since no DNA is present to check it. CDR3 sequence reads: CATSDFRDNNEQFF.